The clone carrying this TCR beta chain was seen a handful of times. This sample is part of a study of blood T cells in healthy people across ages. Germline V gene sequence: CDR1 LGHDT, CDR2 YNNKEL (reference sequence). V gave up 4 bases and J gave up 1 base, with 11 bases separating them. The CDR3 contains 16 residues. Caucasian individuals from Russia who were healthy and aged about 6 to 95 acted as donors. Every donor provided 9.5 to 10 milliliters of peripheral blood. Through a sample-barcoded 5' primer and a J-beta primer mix, a second PCR was run for roughly 6 to 11 cycles. A 12-random-nucleotide template-switch adaptor tagged each cDNA molecule. TCRdb itself ran the 5' RACE reads through MiXCR, one entry per CDR3 protein. The table includes 780,000 or so distinct CDR3 sequences, roughly three fifths detected once.

The receptor was derived from a man between 35 and 55 years old in good health. Specimen: blood. This chain connects TRBV3-1 to TRBJ2-6; no firm D call. In nucleotides, the CDR3 is TGTGCCAGCAGCCCGAGACCTGCGTCTGGGGCCAACGTCCTGACTTTC. Translated: CASSPRPASGANVLTF.